Following are 29 T cell receptor beta chains from one sample sequenced in a study of a mutant IDH1 vaccine in newly diagnosed glioma. The time point denotes: week 35, safety follow-up. Vaccinated patients received 300 ug of mutant IDH1 20-mer peptide per dose, with topical imiquimod. TCRdb keeps only in-frame clones here, not all; method: immunoSEQ multiplex PCR. The data contain 50,000 to 75,000 clones, 74% of them singletons. Their specific antigens are unknown. Here the sequenced sample was PBMCs, taken from a glioma patient whose treatment included an IDH1 peptide vaccine. These receptors were collected from a man in his fifties with glioma.

The V call is TRBV5-6, the J call TRBJ1-3, with 7 bases fitting TRBD1. V was pared by 5 bases and J by 0 bases, with 5 bases of the junction left unmatched. The CDR3 covers 15 residues. Germline assignment: CDR1 SGHDT and CDR2 YYEEEE. This CDR3 is CASSWGTVSGNTIYF. In DNA, the CDR3 is TGTGCCAGCAGTTGGGGGACAGTCTCTGGAAACACCATATATTTT.

This clone was counted a few times. The chain has TRBV19 and TRBJ1-1; TRBD1 is a possible D gene (5 bases). This CDR3 is built from 12 residues. V lost 8 bases, J lost 6 bases, and 13 bases lay in between. Germline CDR1 is LNHDA and CDR2 is SQIVND (reference sequence). CDR3 bases: TGTGCCAGTCGAGGGGATACCTCTGAAGCTTTCTTT. It specifies CASRGDTSEAFF. Full variable domain (remainder filled in from reference TRBV19 and TRBJ1-1): DGGITQSPKYLFRKEGQNVTLSCEQNLNHDAMYWYRQDPGQGLRLIYYSQIVNDFQKGDIAEGYSVSREKKESFPLTVTSAQKNPTAFYLCASRGDTSEAFFGQGTRLTVV.

The J gene is TRBJ2-3, the V gene TRBV5-6; TRBD1 matches at 7 bases. V gave up 4 bases and J gave up 0 bases; unmatched junction bases: 2. Per germline, CDR1 SGHDT and CDR2 YYEEEE. The CDR3 is 14 residues long. As DNA, the CDR3 is TGTGCCAGCAGCCGGGGACAGAGCACAGATACGCAGTATTTT. It specifies CASSRGQSTDTQYF.

The chain is built from TRBV27 and TRBJ2-3, with TRBD2 matching over 8 bases. From germline, CDR1 is MNHEY and CDR2 SMNVEV (reference sequence). This CDR3 has 14 residues. V dropped 5 bases and J dropped 1; count of bases not matched to a gene: 2. The CDR3 nucleotides read TGTGCCAGCAGTCGAGCGGGGGGCACAGATACGCAGTATTTT. Translated, it gives CASSRAGGTDTQYF.

The chain couples TRBV6-5 to TRBJ1-1, with 7 bases fitting TRBD1. V lost 4 bases and J lost 5; bases outside the gene matches: 10. Germline CDR1 MNHEY, CDR2 SVGAGI. This CDR3 region has 15 residues. The CDR3 nucleotides are TGTGCCAGCAGTTCCGGACAGGTTCAGACGACTGAAGCTTTCTTT. It specifies CASSSGQVQTTEAFF.

This clone was seen a single time. J is TRBJ1-4 and V is TRBV30, with D perhaps TRBD1 (5 bases). The CDR3 is made up of 12 amino acids. Germline lookup yields CDR1 GTSNPN and CDR2 SVGIG (reference sequence). Trimming removed 2 bases at V and 13 bases at J, with 14 bases between. The CDR3 nucleotides are TGTGCCTGGAGTCCCGGGGGGAGGCGACTGTTTTTT. Its translation is CAWSPGGRRLFF.

The chain is built from TRBV15 and TRBJ2-1; D call uncertain. Trimming removed 6 bases at V and 9 bases at J, with 9 bases between. CDR1 and CDR2 (germline): LNHNV, YYDKDF (reference sequence). The CDR3 has 11 residues. The CDR3 sequence: CATRRQGEQFF. For the CDR3, the DNA is TGTGCCACCAGGCGGCAAGGTGAGCAGTTCTTC.

This rearrangement joins TRBV10-3 to TRBJ2-5; a weak D match, TRBD1 (5 bases). The CDR3 totals 14 residues. The V and J ends lost 7 bases and 1 base respectively, with 13 bases between them. Germline loops: CDR1 ENHRY, CDR2 SYGVKD. The CDR3 DNA reads TGTGCCATCAACCCCTCAGGGTCCCAAGAGACCCAGTACTTC. Protein sequence: CAINPSGSQETQYF.

The V call is TRBV11-2, the J call TRBJ2-7, with D perhaps matching TRBD1 (6 bases). Germline CDR1 SGHAT, CDR2 FQNNGV. The CDR3 extends over 16 amino acids. The ends were cut back, 5 bases at V and 0 bases at J, with 17 bases in the middle. CDR3 DNA sequence: TGTGCCAGCAGCCCCCTCAACAGGGCTAGCTCCTACGAGCAGTACTTC. It encodes CASSPLNRASSYEQYF.

The rearrangement links TRBV19 to TRBJ1-5; no clear D. Germline CDR1 and CDR2: LNHDA and SQIVND (reference sequence). V lost 6 bases, J lost 0 bases, and 6 bases lay in between. This CDR3 has 13 residues. The CDR3 loop is CASRGYSNQPQHF. The CDR3 nucleotides are TGTGCCAGTAGAGGGTATAGCAATCAGCCCCAGCATTTT.

This chain connects TRBV14 to TRBJ1-4; D is unresolved. The CDR3 contains 14 residues. V lost 4 bases, J lost 4 bases, and 10 bases lay in between. Germline CDR1 SGHDN, CDR2 FVKESK. CDR3 protein: CASSPTTLNEKLFF. The CDR3 coding sequence is TGTGCCAGCAGCCCAACGACACTTAATGAAAAACTGTTTTTT.

This clone was picked up a small number of times. The chain carries TRBV2 and TRBJ2-7, with 12 bases identical to TRBD1. Germline V gives CDR1 SNHLY, CDR2 FYNNEI. Trimming took 6 bases from V and 7 from J; bases not matched to a gene: 7. The CDR3 has 14 amino acids. DNA of the CDR3: TGTGCCAGCAGGGGGGGACAGGGGGCAAGGGAGCAGTACTTC. The encoded protein is CASRGGQGAREQYF.

This chain uses TRBV29-1 with TRBJ2-2, with TRBD1 as a possible D gene (6 bases). With 5 bases removed from V and 2 bases from J, the gap between germline ends came to 12 bases. Germline V CDR1 and CDR2: SQVTM, ANQGSEA. This CDR3 has 14 amino acids. CDR3 sequence reads: CSVLAGANTGELFF. In DNA, the CDR3 is TGCAGCGTTCTTGCAGGGGCAAACACCGGGGAGCTGTTTTTT.

The CDR3 spells CASSGGNHQPQHF. The CDR3 DNA reads TGTGCCAGCAGTGGAGGGAACCATCAGCCCCAGCATTTT. This chain links TRBV2 with TRBJ1-5; D remains unclear. V lost 4 bases to trimming and J lost 5 bases, with 9 bases between them. Germline V lookup: CDR1 SNHLY, CDR2 FYNNEI. There are 13 residues in the CDR3.

The chain recombines TRBV6-1 with TRBJ2-7, with TRBD2 as a possible D gene (6 bases). Germline values: CDR1 MNHNS, CDR2 SASEGT. V lost 6 bases to trimming and J lost 0 bases, with 15 bases between them. This CDR3 spans 15 amino acids. The chain's CDR3 is CASSFGRLASYEQYF. The CDR3 DNA reads as TGTGCCAGCAGCTTTGGGAGGTTGGCCTCCTACGAGCAGTACTTC.

The rearrangement links TRBV19 to TRBJ1-1; possibly TRBD1 for D (5 bases). V lost 5 bases and J lost 8, with 12 bases in between. Germline lookup yields CDR1 LNHDA and CDR2 SQIVND (reference sequence). The CDR3 covers 12 residues. The CDR3 sequence is CASSAGIPEAFF. For the CDR3, the DNA is TGTGCCAGTAGTGCAGGGATCCCAGAAGCTTTCTTT.

This clone was picked up one time. J is TRBJ2-2 and V is TRBV6-6; possibly TRBD2 for D (5 bases). Trimming stripped 7 bases from V and 5 bases from J, with 14 bases between. This CDR3 is 14 amino acids long. Looked up from germline, CDR1 is MNHNY and CDR2 is SVGAGI (reference sequence). The CDR3 nucleotides read TGTGCCAGCATTTTTTCTTGGGAGACCGGGGAGCTGTTTTTT. This encodes CASIFSWETGELFF.

This clone was recorded a few times. V gene TRBV2 combines with J gene TRBJ1-5, with 8 bases lining up with TRBD1. With 5 bases clipped from V and 3 bases from J, the junction kept 3 bases outside the gene matches. The CDR3 contains 14 residues. Germline CDR1 reads SNHLY; CDR2 reads FYNNEI. The DNA for the CDR3 is TGTGCCAGCAGTACAGGGGGGGCCAATCAGCCCCAGCATTTT. It codes for CASSTGGANQPQHF.

This clone was observed a few times. This rearrangement joins TRBV2 to TRBJ1-2; possible D gene TRBD1, 5 bases. The CDR3 covers 16 residues. Germline CDR1 is SNHLY and CDR2 is FYNNEI. V was shortened by 2 bases and J by 3 bases, with 16 bases between the two germline ends. The CDR3 sequence is CASSERGAGRDYGYTF. In DNA form, the CDR3 reads TGTGCCAGCAGTGAAAGAGGAGCAGGGAGGGACTATGGCTACACCTTC. Complete variable domain (other parts from reference TRBV2 and TRBJ1-2): EPEVTQTPSHQVTQMGQEVILRCVPISNHLYFYWYRQILGQKVEFLVSFYNNEISEKSEIFDDQFSVERPDGSNFTLKIRSTKLEDSAMYFCASSERGAGRDYGYTFGSGTRLTVV.

The chain uses TRBV6-6 and TRBJ1-4; D unresolved. The V gene's germline CDR1 is MNHNY and CDR2 SVGAGI (reference sequence). The germline V and J ends were trimmed by 2 bases and 4 bases, with 8 bases remaining between them. The CDR3 runs 14 residues. CDR3: CASSYEKVNEKLFF. The CDR3 bases are TGTGCCAGCAGTTACGAAAAGGTTAATGAAAAACTGTTTTTT.

This clone was detected only a few times. The V and J genes are TRBV20-1 and TRBJ1-2; 10 positions match TRBD1. CDR3 length: 11 amino acids. V lost 5 bases, J lost 8 bases, and 2 bases stayed unmatched. Germline V gives CDR1 DFQATT, CDR2 SNEGSKA (reference sequence). The DNA of the CDR3 is TGCAGTGCTGGGGACAGGGGAGGCTACACCTTC. It encodes CSAGDRGGYTF.

The chain recombines TRBV29-1 with TRBJ2-2, with D possibly TRBD1 on 6 matching bases. With 8 bases removed from V and 0 bases from J, the gap between germline ends came to 10 bases. CDR1 and CDR2 (germline): SQVTM, ANQGSEA. CDR3 length equals 13 residues. Here the CDR3 DNA reads TGCAGCTTCGGGACAACGAACACCGGGGAGCTGTTTTTT. Residues: CSFGTTNTGELFF.

The chain joins TRBV29-1 to TRBJ1-4; TRBD1 matches at 9 bases. The CDR3 has 13 residues. Germline V lookup: CDR1 SQVTM, CDR2 ANQGSEA. With V trimmed by 6 bases and J by 7 bases, 6 bases remained unmatched. DNA of the CDR3: TGCAGCGTCTCCGGGACAGGGAGTGAAAAACTGTTTTTT. Amino acids: CSVSGTGSEKLFF.

V gene TRBV27 combines with J gene TRBJ2-2, with unresolved D. This CDR3 comprises 17 residues. The germline CDR1 and CDR2 sequences are MNHEY and SMNVEV (reference sequence). V was shortened by 2 bases and J by 0 bases, with 13 bases between the two germline ends. CDR3 DNA sequence: TGTGCCAGCAGTTTACTACCCCCTTTGTCGAACACCGGGGAGCTGTTTTTT. Its protein is CASSLLPPLSNTGELFF.

This clone was detected once. CDR3 in amino acids: CASSPRIAGGHEQYF. The CDR3 DNA sequence: TGTGCCAGCAGTCCAAGGATAGCGGGGGGACATGAGCAGTACTTC. The V gene is TRBV27, the J gene TRBJ2-7, with 10 bases lining up with TRBD2. The junction had 11 bases not matched to a gene; V was cut back by 5 bases and J by 7 bases. In germline, CDR1 is MNHEY, CDR2 SMNVEV (reference sequence). The CDR3 has 15 amino acids.

The chain employs TRBV10-2 and TRBJ1-1; D may be TRBD1 (5 bases). Germline V CDR1 and CDR2: WSHSY, SAAADI. There are 15 residues in the CDR3. The V end lost 8 bases, the J end lost 2 bases, and 18 bases lay between the germline ends. The CDR3 nucleotides read TGCGCCAGCTTTCGACCGGGGACGGTCAACACTGAAGCTTTCTTT. The encoded protein is CASFRPGTVNTEAFF.

V usage is TRBV5-1 and J usage is TRBJ1-3; D gene uncertain. V lost 1 base and J lost 1, with 6 bases in between. Germline V CDR1 and CDR2: SGHRS, YFSETQ. The CDR3 runs to 14 residues. The CDR3 sequence is CASSLWGSGNTIYF. The CDR3 DNA reads as TGCGCCAGCAGCTTGTGGGGTTCTGGAAACACCATATATTTT.

This clone has only a few counts. The J gene is TRBJ1-1, the V gene TRBV28, with no clear D. CDR3 length equals 11 residues. Trimming removed 4 bases at V and 8 bases at J, with 8 bases between. CDR1 and CDR2 from the germline V gene are MDHEN and SYDVKM. Here the CDR3 DNA reads TGTGCCAGCAGTTCCCCCATGGAAGCTTTCTTT. Translation gives CASSSPMEAFF.

This clone was observed a few times. The rearrangement joins TRBV7-9 to TRBJ2-7, with D possibly being TRBD1 (5 bases). This CDR3 has 14 amino acids. Germline V CDR1 and CDR2: SEHNR, FQNEAQ (reference sequence). Trimming took off 1 base at V and 5 bases at J, with 12 bases between the two ends. The CDR3 region is CASSLETDPDEQYF. CDR3 bases: TGTGCCAGCAGCTTAGAGACAGATCCCGACGAGCAGTACTTC.